This T cell receptor (beta chain) came from a study of cytomegalovirus exposure and HLA in healthy donors (dated 2017 in TCRdb). In terms of the full investigation: An earlier analysis of approximately 550 of the donors reported approximately 270 Gb of sequence data and about 100 million unique TCR beta sequences from 150 million to 200 million T cells. Roughly 300 gigabases of sequencing data and around 87 million unique TCR sequences were included in an early release covering under 650 HLA-typed donors. Of the approximately 370 genotyped donors, approximately 81% were placed in the genetic ancestry cluster associated with self-reported Caucasian donors. The study aimed to test whether signatures of past pathogen exposure could be identified by cataloging public T cell receptors. The study profiled the T cell repertoires of hundreds of subjects by immunosequencing and related them to cytomegalovirus serostatus. In addition to the first cohort of approximately 670 subjects, a separate validation cohort of some 120 different subjects was used. The study combined high-throughput TCR immunosequencing, statistical association of individual TCRs with disease status, and machine learning to predict cytomegalovirus infection status. A later analysis re-analyzed previously published TCR beta repertoires from 500 to 700 donors and added high-resolution HLA genotyping to study TCR occurrence patterns. Rather than drawing on any new phenotypic data, the later analysis identified candidate immune exposures from TCR beta sequences and the way those sequences occurred across donors. To decide whether each TCR beta V gene segment behaved as functional or pseudogenic, an earlier analysis of fewer than 750 of the donors relied on high-throughput TCR beta sequencing. Donor age, sex, ethnicity and CMV serostatus were compiled together with the repertoire data. A later genetic analysis took genome-wide SNP genotypes for 398 of the 666 donors and used that subset as a discovery cohort. Every discovery cohort repertoire had been produced on one sequencing platform. HLA typing included class I and class II loci at four-digit resolution. Typing coverage differed by locus: A, B, C, DRB1 and DQB1 were typed in roughly 620-630 donors, DQA1 in around 500, DPA1 in some 570, and DPB1 in approximately 450. A handful of DR-DQ haplotypes were handled as single units for association and clustering because linkage in the cohort was strong. Among almost 400 genotyped donors of the cohort, an average of approximately 250,000 unique TCR beta nucleotide sequences were sequenced per donor, roughly a sixth of them non-productive. Paper-wide results and their limitations: An earlier analysis of around 600 of the donors showed that most TCR beta V segments appeared in productive rearrangements either about 87% or about 30% of the time, which broadly matched IMGT annotations. The 87-base-pair reads could not distinguish some IMGT-functional V segments, including TRBV6-2 and TRBV6-3, so those segments were excluded. A later analysis reported that several top co-occurrence clusters appeared linked to parvovirus B19, influenza, CMV and Epstein-Barr virus. It was suggested by the authors that the approach could potentially be generalized to other disease states and immunological phenotypes. The study listed 150 to 200 TCR beta chains as associated with cytomegalovirus. Approximately 18 rarely observed V segments, including chromosome 9 orphons, were excluded from the earlier analysis of several hundred of the donors because counts were too low. According to a later analysis, most CMV-associated TCR beta chains appeared to be HLA-restricted, and the HLA associations seemed to be driven largely by CMV exposure. While some public TCRs were present in many individuals, most TCR sequences turned up only very rarely across donors. According to a later analysis, TCR association rates differed among HLA loci, with DRB1 alleles showing the most associated TCRs and HLA-C alleles showing the fewest. A later genetic analysis associated a missense DCLRE1C variant with V-gene and J-gene trimming of TCR beta chains, and an independent cohort replicated the association. When HLA alleles, especially DR and DQ, strongly co-occurred, TCR associations were difficult to assign to individual alleles. A further reported finding was that TCR beta sequences accurately predicted the HLA-A and HLA-B alleles for most subjects in the first cohort. A later analysis associated around 16,000 TCR beta sequences with specific HLA alleles at a false discovery rate of 0.05. The classifier was reported to diagnose cytomegalovirus status with high specificity and sensitivity in both the original cohort and the validation cohort. HLA typing was unavailable for some donors at each locus, so association tests used only the typed subset. In a later analysis, HLA-associated TCR beta chains were found to be more clonally expanded and to have lower generation probabilities than equally common non-associated chains. Immune exposure information for the cohort was limited to CMV serostatus. In vitro tests confirmed that a few of the cytomegalovirus-associated TCR beta chains recognize cytomegalovirus antigens. Only TCR beta chains were sequenced in this cohort, and the absence of alpha or paired-chain data limited detectable features. According to a later genetic analysis, donors in an Asian-associated ancestry cluster had fewer N-insertions in productive TCRs than the roughly 660-donor mean. The presence/absence analyses assumed that sequencing depth was roughly uniform across donors, and that assumption may not be true. Correlated functional status among segregating V segments might reflect linkage disequilibrium, but an unknown experimental factor could not be ruled out. A cluster of highly shared sequence variants was judged likely to represent a technical artifact of the sequencing pipeline.

The cohort consisted of 670 or so healthy bone marrow donors. At the time of sampling, all cohort members were nominally healthy, though unrecorded immune exposures were likely present. The donor was CMV seronegative and was included in the group of a few hundred seronegative cohort members. A peripheral blood sample was provided by each donor, and peripheral blood mononuclear cells were used for TCR beta sequencing. Genomic DNA extraction from the blood cell samples was performed with the Qiagen DNeasy Blood Extraction Kit. The library was made by the immunoSEQ multiplex PCR assay. The multiplex PCR relied on a mix of 60 forward primers for TCR Vbeta segments and 13 reverse primers for TCR Jbeta segments. The CDR3 region of rearranged TCR beta genes was amplified from genomic DNA by a multiplex PCR assay. On the Illumina HiSeq System, the amplified TCR beta libraries were sequenced as 87-base-pair reads. The original methods were these. Across the 500 to 700 repertoires, a later analysis counted roughly 77 million unique TCR beta chains, around 11 million of which were shared by at least two donors. Raw reads were error-corrected and collapsed into unique sequences by a nearest-neighbor algorithm in which closely related sequences were merged to remove PCR and sequencing errors. To assign V, D and J gene segments, CDR3 sequences were aligned to IMGT reference sequences. For a sequence to be retained, at least a six-nucleotide match to both a V gene segment and a J gene segment was required. Rearrangements were classified as productive when the CDR3 lacked stop codons and remained in frame with V and J, and all other rearrangements were classified as non-productive. CDR3 was defined by IMGT convention, running from the second conserved V-encoded cysteine to the conserved J-encoded phenylalanine. The earlier analysis of about 570 of the donors excluded any sequence lacking an unambiguous match to a single V gene segment. In an earlier analysis of 587 of the donors, V segments were called functional above 56.7% productive rearrangements and were called segregating when the between-donor standard deviation exceeded 5%. A statistical classification framework was built to diagnose cytomegalovirus status from the catalog of TCR beta chain sequences. V and J gene assignment, in a later analysis, came from comparing TCR nucleotide sequences with IMGT/GENE-DB human TR gene sequences. The TCRdist pipeline was used in a later analysis to assign CDR3 sequences and most-parsimonious VDJ recombination scenarios. A later analysis defined each TCR beta chain by its CDR3 amino acid sequence plus V-gene family, and excluded reads lacking a unique V-gene family. In a later analysis, around 650 highly shared, low-generation-probability nucleotide sequences were removed to address suspected cross-contamination and a sequencing artifact. For each public chain, a later analysis derived a clonal expansion index from normalized ranks of inferred template counts within each repertoire. A later analysis computed generation probabilities with a VDJ recombination model fitted to out-of-frame rearrangements, and checked the results against IGoR. In a later analysis, TCR-TCR, TCR-HLA and TCR-CMV co-occurrence was scored with hypergeometric tests, and a repertoire-size bias correction was applied to TCR pairs. False discovery rates were estimated in a later analysis by permuting HLA or CMV assignments 20 times. In a later analysis, co-occurring TCRs were grouped with DBSCAN, and TCRdist sequence similarity was added when clustering was performed within HLA-allele-positive subsets. Repertoires with fewer than 30,000 or more than 120,000 public chains, plus five repertoires with anomalous nucleotide sharing, were excluded from co-occurrence clustering. TCRdb obtained this table from immuneACCESS and retained in-frame rearrangements with V and J assigned. These tables miss some clones; where compared with another copy, unresolved V genes account for less than half of the shortfall, and the remainder is unexplained. V and J calls and clone size are given by that table; D and trimming were obtained from the DNA. This sample has some 100,000 clones in its table, and roughly 79% of those were observed once. The ten largest clones represent less than 2% of the sample.

Counted from cysteine to phenylalanine, this CDR3 has 15 amino acids. Just the 45-base CDR3 DNA is kept, in frame starting at base 1. CDR1 is given as LNHDA and CDR2 as SQIVND, both from the germline V gene (reference sequence). The trim is 5 bases for V and 2 bases for J, with a gap of 16 bases between the germline ends. This clone was recorded a few times. Its antigen is unknown. Within one base of it there is no much larger clone, and no base qualities were kept. The receptor was derived from a woman aged 40 to 50 in good health and CMV-seronegative. The chain links TRBV19 with TRBJ2-7, with TRBD1 perhaps the D gene, on 6 matching bases. The sequencing sample was made of PBMCs. The nucleotides read TGTGCCAGTAGTGCCAGGACAGCTACGACCTACGAGCAGTACTTC. Its amino acids are CASSARTATTYEQYF.